Presented here are 23 T cell receptor beta chains from one specimen sequenced in a study of blood T cell repertoires in COVID-19. Method: immunoSEQ multiplex PCR; TCRdb's copy keeps in-frame clones and lacks some. In the table there are roughly 180,000 clones, less than 85% of which are singletons. Source material: peripheral blood. These receptors were collected from a woman in her sixties or seventies with COVID-19, enrolled during active disease.

V gene TRBV9 combines with J gene TRBJ1-1; D is perhaps TRBD1 (5 bases). This CDR3 spans 16 amino acids. Germline V gives CDR1 SGDLS, CDR2 YYNGEE. V was pared by 2 bases and J by 6 bases, with 20 bases between. The CDR3 reads CASSVLVGGVRAEAFF. CDR3 in DNA: TGTGCCAGCAGCGTTTTGGTGGGAGGGGTCCGGGCTGAAGCTTTCTTT.

This clone has only one observation. This chain uses TRBV6-5 with TRBJ1-4; 8 nucleotides line up with TRBD1. CDR1 and CDR2 from the germline V gene are MNHEY and SVGAGI. The junction had 7 bases not matched to a gene; V was cut back by 7 bases and J by 3 bases. The CDR3 length is 15 residues. The CDR3 is CASTQSQGANEKLFF. The CDR3 coding sequence is TGTGCCAGCACGCAGTCACAGGGGGCTAATGAAAAACTGTTTTTT.

V gene TRBV9 combines with J gene TRBJ1-4; D is unresolved. The CDR3 has 17 amino acids. The V end was cut by 0 bases, the J end by 0 bases, with 12 bases between. From germline, CDR1 is SGDLS and CDR2 YYNGEE. The CDR3 sequence: CASSVADQVTTNEKLFF. The CDR3 DNA reads TGTGCCAGCAGCGTAGCTGACCAGGTTACAACTAATGAAAAACTGTTTTTT. Complete variable domain (other parts from reference TRBV9 and TRBJ1-4): DSGVTQTPKHLITATGQRVTLRCSPRSGDLSVYWYQQSLDQGLQFLIQYYNGEERAKGNILERFSAQQFPDLHSELNLSSLELGDSALYFCASSVADQVTTNEKLFFGSGTQLSVL.

V and J are TRBV19 and TRBJ2-2; no clear D. V lost 5 bases and J lost 2, with 9 bases in between. The CDR3 length is 14 residues. Germline loops: CDR1 LNHDA, CDR2 SQIVND (reference sequence). In nucleotides, the CDR3 is TGTGCCAGTAGTTTTAATTCTAACACCGGGGAGCTGTTTTTT. Protein sequence: CASSFNSNTGELFF.

This clone has only one observation. This chain uses TRBV24-1 with TRBJ2-5, with a tentative D call TRBD2 (5 bases). Germline CDR1 and CDR2: KGHDR and SFDVKD. The V end lost 9 bases, the J end lost 4 bases, and 17 bases lay between the germline ends. CDR3 length: 14 residues. The CDR3 DNA reads as TGTGCCACCTCTCCTCCGGGGAGCGGAGAGACCCAGTACTTC. It codes for CATSPPGSGETQYF.

This chain links TRBV14 with TRBJ1-2; D is ambiguous. Trimming took 1 base from V and 4 from J, leaving 7 bases between them. CDR1 is SGHDN and CDR2 is FVKESK in the germline V gene. There are 13 residues in the CDR3. The CDR3 here is CASSQGLLYGYTF. CDR3 DNA: TGTGCCAGCAGCCAAGGGCTGCTCTATGGCTACACCTTC.

The V call is TRBV28, the J call TRBJ2-7, with TRBD1 matching 9 bases. In germline, CDR1 is MDHEN, CDR2 SYDVKM. The V and J ends lost 5 bases and 3 bases, in that order; junction bases with no gene match: 14. The length of the CDR3 is 17 residues. CDR3 coding DNA: TGTGCCAGCAGTCCATCCGGGACAGGGACCATTAACTACGAGCAGTACTTC. Amino acids: CASSPSGTGTINYEQYF.

J is TRBJ2-3 and V is TRBV9, with D possibly TRBD2 on 6 matching bases. This CDR3 has 13 residues. Per the germline V gene, CDR1 is SGDLS and CDR2 is YYNGEE. The V gene lost 4 bases and the J gene lost 11 bases, with 17 bases spanning the gap. The CDR3 protein is CASSRTSPGVQYF. As DNA, the CDR3 is TGTGCCAGCAGCCGCACTAGCCCCGGGGTGCAGTATTTT.

The rearrangement links TRBV28 to TRBJ2-1; D perhaps matches TRBD2 (7 bases). V gave up 5 bases and J gave up 8 bases, with 25 bases separating them. Looked up from germline, CDR1 is MDHEN and CDR2 is SYDVKM. This CDR3 contains 17 residues. The CDR3 DNA follows: TGTGCCAGCAGTCCAGAGGGGGGGGGTCTCTCTTGGGATGAGCAGTTCTTC. Translation gives CASSPEGGGLSWDEQFF.

This clone has a handful of counts. J is TRBJ2-7 and V is TRBV28, with 7 bases fitting TRBD2. Germline V gene lookup returns CDR1 MDHEN and CDR2 SYDVKM. The V gene end was trimmed by 3 bases and the J gene end by 5 bases; junction bases not matched to a gene: 13. The CDR3 length is 16 residues. In nucleotides, the CDR3 is TGTGCCAGCAGTTTCCCGCCTGGGCGGGAGTACAACGAGCAGTACTTC. Encoded protein: CASSFPPGREYNEQYF.

The V gene is TRBV6-1, the J gene TRBJ2-5, with 13 bases aligning to TRBD2. This CDR3 comprises 16 residues. Germline V gives CDR1 MNHNS, CDR2 SASEGT. With V trimmed by 1 base and J by 2 bases, 1 base remained unmatched. This CDR3 reads CASSEGLAGGQETQYF. CDR3 in DNA: TGTGCCAGCAGTGAAGGACTAGCGGGGGGACAAGAGACCCAGTACTTC.

This sequence joins TRBV3-1 (or the pseudogene TRBV3-2) and TRBJ1-2, with a possible D match to TRBD1 (6 bases). CDR1 LGHDT and CDR2 YNNKEL come from the germline V gene (reference sequence). The CDR3 consists of 16 residues. The V end was cut by 1 base, the J end by 4 bases, with 16 bases between. The CDR3 DNA follows: TGTGCCAGCAGCCAAGGGGATACAGGGTTCGGCTATGGCTACACCTTC. It codes for CASSQGDTGFGYGYTF.

The V and J genes are TRBV5-6 and TRBJ1-4, with 9 bases matching TRBD1. The CDR3 is made up of 15 amino acids. Losses at the gene ends were 3 bases for V and 8 bases for J; bases not matched to a gene: 8. Germline V CDR1 and CDR2: SGHDT, YYEEEE. CDR3: CASSYLGTGSEKLFF. CDR3 nucleotides: TGTGCCAGCAGCTATCTCGGGACAGGGAGCGAAAAACTGTTTTTT.

The chain combines TRBV3-1 (or the pseudogene TRBV3-2) with TRBJ2-1; D uncertain. The CDR3 is made up of 16 amino acids. V lost 0 bases and J lost 2, with 11 bases in between. Germline loops: CDR1 LGHDT, CDR2 YNNKEL (reference sequence). In DNA form, the CDR3 reads TGTGCCAGCAGCCAAGATCTGAGCGAACCCTACAATGAGCAGTTCTTC. Translating gives CASSQDLSEPYNEQFF.

This clone was picked up one time. This chain links TRBV7-9 with TRBJ1-2; weak D call: TRBD1 (5 bases). CDR3 length: 15 residues. Germline lookup yields CDR1 SEHNR and CDR2 FQNEAQ (reference sequence). The ends were cut back, 3 bases at V and 4 bases at J, with 15 bases in the middle. The CDR3 loop is CASSFGRAPSYGYTF. The CDR3 bases are TGTGCCAGCAGCTTTGGCAGGGCCCCTTCCTATGGCTACACCTTC.

This chain connects TRBV28 to TRBJ2-3, with 8 bases fitting TRBD2. J lost 5 bases, V lost 7 bases, and 8 bases had no gene match. The germline gives CDR1 MDHEN, CDR2 SYDVKM. CDR3 length: 14 residues. This chain's CDR3 is CASTRREVKDTQYF. CDR3 in DNA: TGTGCCAGCACACGGCGGGAGGTTAAAGATACGCAGTATTTT.

The gene calls are TRBV19 and TRBJ2-7; 8 bases align to TRBD1. CDR3 length: 15 residues. CDR1 is LNHDA and CDR2 is SQIVND in the germline V gene (reference sequence). The ends lost 3 bases at V and 1 base at J; junction bases unmatched: 5. The CDR3 sequence is CASSMGQASSYEQYF. The CDR3 DNA is TGTGCCAGTAGTATGGGACAGGCCAGTTCCTACGAGCAGTACTTC.

The rearrangement joins TRBV27 to TRBJ1-1; TRBD1 matches 8 bases. This CDR3 spans 16 amino acids. V lost 4 bases, J lost 3 bases, and 10 bases stayed unmatched. Germline CDR1 MNHEY, CDR2 SMNVEV (reference sequence). CDR3 DNA sequence: TGTGCCAGCAGTTCGACAGGGGAAGGCCGTTACACTGAAGCTTTCTTT. It codes for CASSSTGEGRYTEAFF.

The rearrangement uses TRBV24-1 and TRBJ2-5, with 11 nucleotides matching TRBD2. The germline V gene encodes CDR1 KGHDR and CDR2 SFDVKD. The CDR3 spans 17 residues. J gave up 4 bases and V 4 bases, and 10 bases lay outside the gene matches. CDR3 nucleotides: TGTGCCACCAGTGAGAGGGAAATGCTAGCGGGAGGAGAGACCCAGTACTTC. Amino acids: CATSEREMLAGGETQYF.

This clone has a count of ten or more. V is TRBV28 and J is TRBJ1-4; D perhaps matches TRBD1 (6 bases). Germline V gene data show CDR1 as MDHEN and CDR2 as SYDVKM. Trimming removed 1 base at V and 8 bases at J, with 11 bases between. The CDR3 runs to 14 residues. CDR3 in amino acids: CASSLSGVGEKLFF. CDR3 DNA: TGTGCCAGCAGTTTATCAGGGGTGGGGGAAAAACTGTTTTTT. The variable domain in full, completed from reference TRBV28 and TRBJ1-4, reads DVKVTQSSRYLVKRTGEKVFLECVQDMDHENMFWYRQDPGLGLRLIYFSYDVKMKEKGDIPEGYSVSREKKERFSLILESASTNQTSMYLCASSLSGVGEKLFFGSGTQLSVL.

In its sample, this clone was seen a few times. The chain couples TRBV6-6 to TRBJ2-1; 12 bases match TRBD2. Germline CDR1 MNHNY, CDR2 SVGAGI (reference sequence). The ends lost 5 bases at V and 10 bases at J; junction bases unmatched: 12. The CDR3 spans 16 residues. CDR3 in amino acids: CASSNPTSGRIGEQFF. CDR3 bases: TGTGCCAGCAGTAACCCGACTAGCGGGAGAATTGGCGAGCAGTTCTTC.

The rearrangement joins TRBV5-6 to TRBJ1-4; 12 bases align to TRBD1. The length of the CDR3 is 15 residues. Germline-derived CDR1 and CDR2 are SGHDT and YYEEEE. V lost 4 bases to trimming and J lost 7 bases; unmatched junction nucleotides: 5. The CDR3 here is CASSRGQGAGEKLFF. The CDR3 region has the DNA TGTGCCAGCAGCAGGGGACAGGGGGCCGGTGAAAAACTGTTTTTT.

This rearrangement joins TRBV19 to TRBJ2-1; D is possibly TRBD1 (6 bases). The germline V gene has CDR1 LNHDA and CDR2 SQIVND (reference sequence). The CDR3 covers 18 residues. With 4 bases removed from V and 4 bases from J, the gap between germline ends came to 23 bases. CDR3 bases: TGTGCCAGTAGTAACACAGGGAGCCACCGAATAAATTACAATGAGCAGTTCTTC. Protein: CASSNTGSHRINYNEQFF.